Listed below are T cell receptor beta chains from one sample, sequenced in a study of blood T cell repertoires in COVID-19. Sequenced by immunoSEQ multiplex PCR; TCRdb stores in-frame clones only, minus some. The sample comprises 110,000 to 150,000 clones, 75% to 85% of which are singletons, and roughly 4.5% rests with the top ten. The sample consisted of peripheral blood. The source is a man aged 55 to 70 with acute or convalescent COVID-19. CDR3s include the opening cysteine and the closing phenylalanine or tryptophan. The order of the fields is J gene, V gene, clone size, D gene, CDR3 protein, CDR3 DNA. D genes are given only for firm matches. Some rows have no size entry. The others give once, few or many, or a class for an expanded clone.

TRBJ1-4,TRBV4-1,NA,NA,CASSHGDRSSEKLFF,TGCGCCAGCAGCCACGGAGACAGGTCCAGTGAAAAACTGTTTTTT
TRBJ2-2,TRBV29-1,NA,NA,CSVVSGAGELFF,TGCAGCGTTGTCTCGGGGGCCGGGGAGCTGTTTTTT
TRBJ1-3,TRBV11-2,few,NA,CASSLDRHRAGNTIYF,TGTGCCAGCAGCTTAGATCGCCACAGGGCTGGAAACACCATATATTTT
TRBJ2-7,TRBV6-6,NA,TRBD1,CASSYSGQNEQYF,TGTGCCAGCAGTTACTCGGGACAGAACGAGCAGTACTTC
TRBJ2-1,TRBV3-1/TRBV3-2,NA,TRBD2,CASSLDREAYNEQFF,TGTGCCAGCAGCCTCGATCGGGAGGCCTACAATGAGCAGTTCTTC
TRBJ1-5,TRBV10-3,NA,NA,CAISAQGRQPQHF,TGTGCCATCAGCGCGCAGGGGCGTCAGCCCCAGCATTTT
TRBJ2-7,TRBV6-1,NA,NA,CASSRDLQGGEQYF,TGTGCCAGCAGTAGGGACCTCCAGGGGGGCGAGCAGTACTTC
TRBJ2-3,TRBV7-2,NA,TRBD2,CASSFPLLASTDTQYF,TGTGCCAGCAGCTTCCCCCTACTAGCGAGCACAGATACGCAGTATTTT
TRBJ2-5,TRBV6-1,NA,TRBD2,CASSETGRETQYF,TGTGCCAGCAGTGAAACCGGGAGGGAGACCCAGTACTTC
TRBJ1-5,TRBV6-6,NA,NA,CASSPRTVRQPQHF,TGTGCCAGCAGTCCCCGGACAGTGCGTCAGCCCCAGCATTTT
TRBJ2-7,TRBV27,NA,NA,CASSIPGGEQYF,TGTGCCAGCAGCATACCAGGGGGGGAGCAGTACTTC
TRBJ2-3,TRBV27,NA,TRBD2,CASSFHTGTSGVGGDTQYF,TGTGCCAGCAGTTTCCATACCGGGACTAGCGGGGTAGGAGGGGATACGCAGTATTTT
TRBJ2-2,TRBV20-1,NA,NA,CSASYRSRAGELFF,TGCAGTGCTAGTTACAGGAGTAGGGCCGGGGAGCTGTTTTTT
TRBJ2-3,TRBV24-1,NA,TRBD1,CATSDRQGKGTDTQYF,TGTGCCACCAGTGACCGACAGGGGAAGGGCACAGATACGCAGTATTTT
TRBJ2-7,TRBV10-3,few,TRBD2,CAISPRGLADEQYF,TGTGCCATCTCACCAAGGGGACTAGCCGACGAGCAGTACTTC
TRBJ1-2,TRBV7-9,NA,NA,CASSLRGWGYTF,TGTGCCAGCAGCTTAAGGGGTTGGGGCTACACCTTC
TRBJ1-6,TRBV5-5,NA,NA,CASSLASAEESSPLHF,TGTGCCAGCAGCTTGGCCTCCGCGGAAGAGAGTTCACCCCTCCACTTT
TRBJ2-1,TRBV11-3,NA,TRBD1,CASSPRTGIDEQFF,TGTGCCAGCAGCCCTCGGACAGGGATAGATGAGCAGTTCTTC
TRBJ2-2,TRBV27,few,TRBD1,CASSPSRQGAGELFF,TGTGCCAGCAGTCCCTCCCGACAGGGAGCCGGGGAGCTGTTTTTT
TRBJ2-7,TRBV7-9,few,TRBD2,CASSFSGKTYEQYF,TGTGCCAGCAGCTTCAGCGGGAAGACCTACGAGCAGTACTTC
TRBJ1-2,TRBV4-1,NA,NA,CASSQAGQTNYGYTF,TGCGCCAGCAGCCAAGCTGGACAGACTAACTATGGCTACACCTTC
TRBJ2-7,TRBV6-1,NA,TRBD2,CASSEALASGLYEQYF,TGTGCCAGCAGTGAAGCGCTAGCTAGCGGGCTCTACGAGCAGTACTTC
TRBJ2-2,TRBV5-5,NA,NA,CASSLGQGNTGELFF,TGTGCCAGCAGCTTGGGCCAGGGGAACACCGGGGAGCTGTTTTTT
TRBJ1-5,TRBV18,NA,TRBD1,CASSPGTGINQPQHF,TGTGCCAGCTCACCCGGGACAGGCATCAATCAGCCCCAGCATTTT
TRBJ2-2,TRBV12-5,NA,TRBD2,CASGEGIAGDTGELFF,TGTGCTAGTGGGGAGGGAATAGCGGGGGACACCGGGGAGCTGTTTTTT
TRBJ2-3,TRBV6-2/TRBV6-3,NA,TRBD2,CASSYGQLAGVADTQYF,TGTGCCAGCAGTTACGGCCAGCTAGCGGGAGTAGCAGATACGCAGTATTTT
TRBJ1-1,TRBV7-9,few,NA,CASSSALGSSTEAFF,TGTGCCAGCAGCTCCGCTTTGGGGAGCAGCACTGAAGCTTTCTTT
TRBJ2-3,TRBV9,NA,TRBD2,CASSVGTSADTQYF,TGTGCCAGCAGCGTAGGGACTAGCGCAGATACGCAGTATTTT
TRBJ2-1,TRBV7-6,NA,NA,CASSLGVVSSYNEQFF,TGTGCCAGCAGCTTAGGAGTGGTTAGCTCCTACAATGAGCAGTTCTTC
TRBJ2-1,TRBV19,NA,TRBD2,CASSQQGSGSSYNEQFF,TGTGCCAGTAGTCAACAGGGTAGCGGGAGTTCCTACAATGAGCAGTTCTTC
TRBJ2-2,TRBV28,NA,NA,CASSLWRLGANTGELFF,TGTGCCAGCAGTTTATGGAGGTTAGGGGCAAACACCGGGGAGCTGTTTTTT
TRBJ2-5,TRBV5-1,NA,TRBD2,CASRPQLAEQETQYF,TGCGCCAGCAGACCCCAACTAGCGGAGCAAGAGACCCAGTACTTC
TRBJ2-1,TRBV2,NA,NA,CASSFTQGGSYNEQFF,TGTGCCAGCTCTTTCACACAGGGCGGCTCCTACAATGAGCAGTTCTTC
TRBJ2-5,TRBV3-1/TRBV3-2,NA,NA,CASSQGSSSETQYF,TGTGCCAGCAGCCAAGGTAGCTCCTCGGAGACCCAGTACTTC
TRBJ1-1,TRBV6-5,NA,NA,CASSYQGRDTEAFF,TGTGCCAGCAGTTATCAGGGGAGGGACACTGAAGCTTTCTTT
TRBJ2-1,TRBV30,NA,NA,CAWSVGAPEQFF,TGTGCCTGGAGTGTAGGGGCGCCTGAGCAGTTCTTC
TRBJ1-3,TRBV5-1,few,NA,CASTGGSSGNTIYF,TGCGCCAGCACTGGTGGGAGCTCTGGAAACACCATATATTTT
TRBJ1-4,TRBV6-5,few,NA,CASSYSGEGEKLFF,TGTGCCAGCAGTTACTCGGGGGAGGGAGAAAAACTGTTTTTT
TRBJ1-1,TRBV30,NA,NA,CAWARGSGTEAFF,TGTGCCTGGGCGAGGGGGTCGGGCACTGAAGCTTTCTTT
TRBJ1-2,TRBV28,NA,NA,CASSFPRGGYTF,TGTGCCAGCAGTTTCCCCAGGGGTGGCTACACCTTC
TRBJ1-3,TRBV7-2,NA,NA,CASSTYRVGNTIYF,TGTGCCAGCAGCACTTACAGGGTCGGAAACACCATATATTTT
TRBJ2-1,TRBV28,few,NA,CASSLRLEQFF,TGTGCCAGCAGTCTACGACTCGAGCAGTTCTTC
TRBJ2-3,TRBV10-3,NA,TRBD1,CAIRDRENADTQYF,TGTGCCATTAGGGACAGGGAGAACGCAGATACGCAGTATTTT
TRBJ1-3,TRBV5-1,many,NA,CASSLSGITTSSSGNTIYF,TGCGCCAGCAGCTTGTCCGGGATCACGACGTCTAGCTCTGGAAACACCATATATTTT
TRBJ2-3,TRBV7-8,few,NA,CASSSGIGTDTQYF,TGTGCCAGCAGCTCCGGGATTGGCACAGATACGCAGTATTTT
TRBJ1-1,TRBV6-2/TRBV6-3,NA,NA,CASSYRGSDTEAFF,TGTGCCAGCAGTTACAGGGGCTCGGACACTGAAGCTTTCTTT
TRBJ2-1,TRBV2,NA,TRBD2,CASSGTSGSYNEQFF,TGTGCCAGCAGTGGAACTAGCGGGAGTTACAATGAGCAGTTCTTC
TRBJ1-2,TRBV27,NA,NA,CASSFRANYGYTF,TGTGCCAGCAGTTTCCGGGCTAACTATGGCTACACCTTC
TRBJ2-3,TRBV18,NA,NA,CASSPITDTQYF,TGTGCCAGCTCACCTATCACAGATACGCAGTATTTT
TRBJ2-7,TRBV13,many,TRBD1,CASSWTGRYEQYF,TGTGCCAGCAGCTGGACAGGAAGATACGAGCAGTACTTC
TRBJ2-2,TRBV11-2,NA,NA,CASGDTGELFF,TGTGCCAGCGGAGACACCGGGGAGCTGTTTTTT
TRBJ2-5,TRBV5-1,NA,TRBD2,CASSEGSSGQETQYF,TGCGCCAGCAGCGAGGGGTCTAGCGGCCAAGAGACCCAGTACTTC
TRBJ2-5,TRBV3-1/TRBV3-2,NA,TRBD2,CASSQDLAGVRGDQYF,TGTGCCAGCAGCCAAGATCTAGCGGGAGTTCGTGGGGACCAGTACTTC
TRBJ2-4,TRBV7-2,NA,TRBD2,CASSRGLAPDIQYF,TGTGCCAGCAGCAGAGGACTAGCTCCTGACATTCAGTACTTC
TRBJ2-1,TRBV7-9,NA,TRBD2,CASSLYSGRALHEQFF,TGTGCCAGCAGCTTATATAGCGGGAGGGCCCTCCATGAGCAGTTCTTC